The T cell receptor (beta chain) under discussion was sequenced for a study of T cell repertoires in cytomegalovirus infection. Study-wide context: Signatures in public TCR beta sequences pointed to both CMV infection and matching HLA type. Whole-study results and caveats: CMV carriers with the relevant HLA were identified by cumulative public TCR beta family frequency. HLA-C-restricted CMV clonotypes gave the most frequent clonotype in two of eight donors.

TCRdb reprocessed the reads via MiXCR and lists one record per CDR3 protein. This sample has some 320,000 distinct CDR3 sequences, with 9% to 9.5% found just once. This CDR3 is 17 amino acids long. Trimming stripped 1 base from V and 7 bases from J, with 20 bases between. CDR1 is SGHVT, CDR2 SQSDAQ, per germline. This clonotype has a handful of counts. Its antigen is unidentified. The clonotype originates from a human donor in good health (CMV status not recorded). Some clones in this sample may be carry-over from other donors' samples. The V gene is TRBV7-4, the J gene TRBJ1-3; D gene uncertain. The sequenced sample consisted of PBMCs. The CDR3 sequence is CASSLVWPGGISNTIYF. As DNA, the CDR3 is TGTGCCAGCAGCTTAGTGTGGCCCGGCGGGATAAGCAACACCATATATTTT.